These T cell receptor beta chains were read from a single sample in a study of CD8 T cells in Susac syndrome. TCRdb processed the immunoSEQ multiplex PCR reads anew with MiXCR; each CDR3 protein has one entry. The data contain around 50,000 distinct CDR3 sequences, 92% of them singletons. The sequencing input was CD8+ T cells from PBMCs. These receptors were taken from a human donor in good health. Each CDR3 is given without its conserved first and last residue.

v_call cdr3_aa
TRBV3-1 ASSQGSQGIYEQY
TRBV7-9 ASSFGRGDYGYT
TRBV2 ASRPLGQSKNIQY
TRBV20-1 SARDQGSSYNEQF
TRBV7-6 ASSGRLAGAYNEQF
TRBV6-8 ASSPAGTSLYNEQF
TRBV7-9 ASSLHGRIQETQY
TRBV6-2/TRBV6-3 ASSFYDAYEQY
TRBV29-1 SVDQTDYNEQF
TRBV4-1 ASSPTPVLGAKNIQY
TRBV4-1 ASSQTPASGSTDTQY
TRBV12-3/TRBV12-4 ASSFLDRDETQY
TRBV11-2 ASSPPISGRSTDTQY
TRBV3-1 ASSQDFADRETYNEQF
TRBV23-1 ASSLRPRPLYEQY
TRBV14 ASRATGETNYGYT
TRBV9 ASSVAIEAGGTEAF
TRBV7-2 ASSFGIYNEQF
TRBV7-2 ASSLNAGDADTQY
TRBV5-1 ASSLVGGDTQY
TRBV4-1 ASSQGALRQNTGELF
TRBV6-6 ATWGTSGTDTQY
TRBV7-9 ASSFPRSSGIYEQY
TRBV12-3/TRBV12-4 ASSSTVYEQY
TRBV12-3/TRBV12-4 ASSLSRTSGGSRMEQY
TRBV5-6 ASSRETGIYEQY
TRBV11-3 ASSLGLAGNADTQY
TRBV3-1 ASSQPTAMNTEAF
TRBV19 ASWGDSKTEAF
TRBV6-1 ASSLYATGGGTDTQY
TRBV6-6 ASSYLSIRPDEQY
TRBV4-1 ASRPRGLYTEAF
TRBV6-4 ASSDYGVGEQF
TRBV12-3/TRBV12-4 ASSPPGQGVSGANVLT
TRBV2 ASSETEQY
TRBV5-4 ASRTEGAKNEQF
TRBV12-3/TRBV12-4 ASSPGWASGELF
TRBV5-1 ASSLVGPDSYNEQF
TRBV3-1 ASSPGTSEGEQF
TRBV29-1 SVVDATNEKLF